The 19 T cell receptor beta chains presented below share a single source sample, sequenced in a study of T cells in Graves' hyperthyroidism and ophthalmopathy (dated by TCRdb to about 2019). The library was built by means of multiplex PCR. The sample was run on an Illumina HiSeq 2000. TCR beta CDR3 regions were amplified from RNA transcripts. The TCR CDR3 was subjected to a first round of RT-PCR using the HTBI primer set and the Qiagen OneStep RT-PCR kit. TCRdb trimmed the raw reads at Q25, called clones with MiXCR and kept productive beta chains. Identical CDR3 protein sequences are pooled into one entry, listed with their most common genes and DNA. The sample table contains hundreds of thousands of distinct CDR3 sequences; only one count was recorded for around 15% of them. The leading ten clones occupy roughly 4.3% of the sample. Source material: blood. The source is a woman in her 40s with Graves' ophthalmopathy.

This clonotype was picked up many times. The CDR3 coding sequence is TGTGCCAGCAGCAAAGACGGCAGCTATGGCTACACCTTC. This encodes CASSKDGSYGYTF. This sequence joins TRBV6-2 or TRBV6-3 and TRBJ1-2; no firm D call. The CDR3 length is 13 residues. The V and J ends lost 6 bases and 4 bases respectively, with 12 bases between them. Germline V gene sequence: CDR1 MNHEY, CDR2 SVGEGT.

This clonotype occurred many times. The chain is built from TRBV5-1 and TRBJ1-2, with D perhaps TRBD1 (5 bases). This CDR3 is built from 15 residues. The V gene's germline CDR1 is SGHRS and CDR2 YFSETQ. Trimming left V 0 bases short and J 1 base short, with 10 bases between. The CDR3 here is CASSLVGHLNYGYTF. Here the CDR3 DNA reads TGCGCCAGCAGCTTGGTAGGACACCTTAACTATGGCTACACCTTC. Based on the CDR3 plus reference TRBV5-1 and TRBJ1-2, the full variable domain is KAGVTQTPRYLIKTRGQQVTLSCSPISGHRSVSWYQQTPGQGLQFLFEYFSETQRNKGNFPGRFSGRQFSNSRSEMNVSTLELGDSALYLCASSLVGHLNYGYTFGSGTRLTVV.

Worth noting for this clonotype: The conserved closing phenylalanine or tryptophan is absent in this CDR3, likely reflecting a read error. In DNA, the CDR3 is TGTGCCAGCAGTTTACTAAAGGGGACCCAGTACCTC. Translation gives CASSLLKGTQYL. The V gene is TRBV12-3 or TRBV12-4, the J gene TRBJ2-5; no clear D. The V and J ends lost 2 bases and 7 bases respectively, with 8 bases between them. This CDR3 comprises 12 residues.

The CDR3 bases are TGTGCCAGTAGTATGATTGCTAGCGGGAGCCGCGAGCAGTACTTC. Its protein is CASSMIASGSREQYF. This chain uses TRBV19 with TRBJ2-7; 10 bases are shared with TRBD2. After removal of 3 bases from V and 6 bases from J, the junction contained 8 bases not matched to a gene. The V gene's germline CDR1 is LNHDA and CDR2 SQIVND (reference sequence). The CDR3 is 15 amino acids. Using reference TRBV19 and TRBJ2-7 for the parts outside the CDR3, the full variable domain is DGGITQSPKYLFRKEGQNVTLSCEQNLNHDAMYWYRQDPGQGLRLIYYSQIVNDFQKGDIAEGYSVSREKKESFPLTVTSAQKNPTAFYLCASSMIASGSREQYFGPGTRLTVT.

The chain carries TRBV19 and TRBJ2-5; TRBD1 might be the D (6 bases). The V gene's germline CDR1 is LNHDA and CDR2 SQIVND (reference sequence). Trimming shortened V by 6 bases and J by 1 base, and 12 bases separated the two germline ends. The CDR3 consists of 14 residues. CDR3 sequence reads: CASRDGQLQETQYF. Written as DNA, the CDR3 is TGTGCCAGTAGGGATGGACAGCTCCAAGAGACCCAGTACTTC.

The table lists this clonotype with many counts. This chain uses TRBV7-2 with TRBJ2-7, with a tentative D call TRBD1 (6 bases). V lost 4 bases and J 1 base, leaving 11 bases between the germline ends. CDR3 size: 14 residues. CDR1 is SGHTA and CDR2 is FQGNSA in the germline V gene. CDR3: CASSSRTASYEQYF. Here the CDR3 DNA reads TGTGCCAGCAGCTCTCGGACAGCGTCCTACGAGCAGTACTTC.

This clonotype was recorded at least ten times. The J gene is TRBJ2-7, the V gene TRBV6-5, with TRBD2 matching over 13 bases. Trimming at V came to 4 bases and at J to 0 bases, leaving 6 bases not matched to a gene. CDR1 MNHEY and CDR2 SVGAGI come from the germline V gene. The CDR3 has 17 residues. CDR3 residues: CASSWSGLAGSSYEQYF. CDR3 sequence (DNA): TGTGCCAGCAGTTGGTCGGGACTAGCGGGAAGCTCCTACGAGCAGTACTTC.

This clonotype showed up many times. The rearrangement uses TRBV29-1 and TRBJ1-1; D may be TRBD1 (5 bases). CDR1 SQVTM and CDR2 ANQGSEA come from the germline V gene. This CDR3 comprises 14 residues. V shed 4 bases and J shed 2 bases, with 14 bases lying between them. The CDR3 loop reads CSVVMFRANTEAFF. CDR3 sequence (DNA): TGCAGCGTTGTTATGTTCAGGGCAAACACTGAAGCTTTCTTT.

At least ten counts were recorded for this clonotype. J is TRBJ2-7 and V is TRBV28; weak D call: TRBD1 (6 bases). Germline lookup yields CDR1 MDHEN and CDR2 SYDVKM. The CDR3 runs to 14 residues. Trimming took 5 bases from V and 2 from J, leaving 13 bases between them. The CDR3 protein is CASSTTGRPYEQYF. CDR3 in DNA: TGTGCCAGCAGTACAACAGGGAGACCCTACGAGCAGTACTTC.

The chain couples TRBV19 to TRBJ2-2; D is undetermined. With 4 bases removed from V and 0 bases from J, the gap between germline ends came to 9 bases. Per the germline V gene, CDR1 is LNHDA and CDR2 is SQIVND (reference sequence). The CDR3 covers 15 residues. The CDR3 region is CASSTRTANTGELFF. The CDR3 DNA follows: TGTGCCAGTAGTACCCGGACGGCGAACACCGGGGAGCTGTTTTTT.

The gene calls are TRBV15 and TRBJ2-7; tentatively, D is TRBD2 (5 bases). This CDR3 is built from 14 residues. Germline V gene lookup returns CDR1 LNHNV and CDR2 YYDKDF (reference sequence). The germline V and J ends were trimmed by 1 base and 7 bases, with 14 bases remaining between them. The CDR3 DNA follows: TGTGCCACCAGCAGAGGCGGACTCTCGGGGGAGCAGTACTTC. It encodes CATSRGGLSGEQYF.

This clonotype was picked up many times. The rearrangement joins TRBV4-3 to TRBJ1-2; no clear D gene. The CDR3 runs to 13 residues. Germline values: CDR1 LGHNA, CDR2 YSLEER. Deletions cut 3 bases from V and 4 bases from J, with 9 bases between. CDR3 amino acids: CASSQGLAYGYTF. CDR3 bases: TGCGCCAGCAGCCAGGGCCTTGCCTATGGCTACACCTTC.

This clonotype was seen repeatedly, ten times or more. J is TRBJ2-7 and V is TRBV7-2; TRBD2 aligns across 9 bases. Germline values: CDR1 SGHTA, CDR2 FQGNSA. With 0 bases clipped from V and 2 bases from J, the junction kept 2 bases outside the gene matches. CDR3 length: 15 amino acids. The CDR3 reads CASSLASGGTYEQYF. DNA for the CDR3: TGTGCCAGCAGCTTAGCAAGCGGGGGGACCTACGAGCAGTACTTC.

In this sample, this clonotype turned up a few times. The chain combines TRBV3-1 with TRBJ2-7, with D possibly being TRBD2 (6 bases). Between the trimmed V and J ends, which lost 1 base and 5 bases, there was a span of 12 bases. There are 14 residues in the CDR3. Per germline, CDR1 LGHDT and CDR2 YNNKEL (reference sequence). As DNA, the CDR3 is TGTGCCAGCAGCCAAGCCCCGGGAGCCCACGAGCAGTACTTC. Translation: CASSQAPGAHEQYF.

This clonotype showed up many times. The chain recombines TRBV7-9 with TRBJ2-5, with D possibly matching TRBD2 (6 bases). In germline, CDR1 is SEHNR, CDR2 FQNEAQ (reference sequence). The CDR3 loop spans 16 amino acids. V was pared by 7 bases and J by 4 bases, with 22 bases between. CDR3 loop: CASTTGGTPNVETQYF. CDR3 bases: TGTGCCAGCACCACTGGGGGGACCCCAAACGTAGAGACCCAGTACTTC.

This clonotype was seen once. CDR3 sequence: CASSYTGTMNTEAFF. Written as DNA, the CDR3 is TGTGCCAGCAGTTATACCGGGACTATGAACACTGAAGCTTTCTTT. The gene calls are TRBV6-5 and TRBJ1-1, with D perhaps TRBD1 (5 bases). Trimming shortened V by 3 bases and J by 0 bases, and 11 bases separated the two germline ends. The CDR3 totals 15 residues. Germline CDR1 is MNHEY and CDR2 is SVGAGI.

The chain employs TRBV5-1 and TRBJ2-7, with TRBD1 identical over 9 bases. Losses at the gene ends were 4 bases for V and 6 bases for J; bases not matched to a gene: 8. The germline V gene has CDR1 SGHRS and CDR2 YFSETQ. There are 14 residues in the CDR3. CDR3 nucleotide sequence: TGCGCCAGCAGCCCCCGGGACAGGGTTGTCGAGCAGTACTTC. It encodes CASSPRDRVVEQYF.

V usage is TRBV30 and J usage is TRBJ1-2; the D is unclear. The germline CDR1 and CDR2 sequences are GTSNPN and SVGIG (reference sequence). Trimming left V 2 bases short and J 6 bases short, with 13 bases between. CDR3 size: 13 residues. The CDR3 sequence is CAWSLQSIHGYTF. The DNA for the CDR3 is TGTGCCTGGAGTCTTCAGTCGATCCATGGCTACACCTTC.

This clonotype came up many times. This sequence joins TRBV2 and TRBJ2-7; 9 nucleotides align to TRBD2. Germline-derived CDR1 and CDR2 are SNHLY and FYNNEI. The CDR3 consists of 14 residues. The J segment lost 0 bases and the V segment lost 7 bases, leaving 4 bases of the junction unmatched. The DNA for the CDR3 is TGTGCCAGCAAGGCTAGCGGGGCCTCCTACGAGCAGTACTTC. It is translated as CASKASGASYEQYF.